This entry lists 8 T cell receptor beta chains sequenced from one sample in a study of blood T cell repertoires in COVID-19. Data came from immunoSEQ multiplex PCR; TCRdb stores just in-frame clones and leaves some out. This sample has about 530,000 clones, with about 89% found just once. Sample: peripheral blood. Source of these receptors: a woman aged 45-65 years with COVID-19, enrolled during active disease.

CDR3 region: CASSFFQGAHEQYF. The CDR3 coding sequence is TGTGCCAGCAGCTTCTTCCAGGGGGCCCACGAGCAGTACTTC. The chain links TRBV11-2 to TRBJ2-7; 8 nucleotides agree with TRBD1. CDR1 is SGHAT and CDR2 is FQNNGV in the germline V gene. Unmatched junction bases numbered 6, after V lost 3 bases and J lost 5 bases. The CDR3 loop spans 14 amino acids.

The chain employs TRBV7-3 and TRBJ2-1, with 10 bases lining up with TRBD1. With V trimmed by 4 bases and J by 9 bases, 6 bases remained unmatched. This CDR3 comprises 14 residues. Germline CDR1 and CDR2: SGHTA and FQGTGA. The CDR3 is CASSSGTGEIEQFF. As DNA, the CDR3 is TGTGCCAGCAGCTCCGGGACAGGGGAAATTGAGCAGTTCTTC.

J is TRBJ2-1 and V is TRBV5-4, with TRBD2 matching 11 bases. The V gene end was trimmed by 4 bases and the J gene end by 0 bases; junction bases not matched to a gene: 9. The CDR3 spans 18 residues. The germline V gene has CDR1 SGHNT and CDR2 YYREEE (reference sequence). This CDR3 is CASSRELAGVSSYNEQFF. CDR3 bases: TGTGCCAGCAGCAGAGAACTAGCGGGGGTGAGCTCCTACAATGAGCAGTTCTTC.

The rearrangement uses TRBV11-2 and TRBJ1-6, with D unresolved. Germline V lookup: CDR1 SGHAT, CDR2 FQNNGV. This CDR3 has 14 residues. Trimming shortened V by 1 base and J by 7 bases, and 8 bases separated the two germline ends. CDR3 bases: TGTGCCAGCAGCTTAGGGCGGCAGAATTCACCCCTCCACTTT. It codes for CASSLGRQNSPLHF. The full variable domain, in which reference TRBV11-2 and TRBJ1-6 provide the parts outside the CDR3, is EAGVAQSPRYKIIEKRQSVAFWCNPISGHATLYWYQQILGQGPKLLIQFQNNGVVDDSQLPKDRFSAERLKGVDSTLKIQPAKLEDSAVYLCASSLGRQNSPLHFGNGTRLTVT.

The rearrangement joins TRBV28 to TRBJ1-2, with D possibly matching TRBD1 (5 bases). The V gene lost 3 bases and the J gene lost 2 bases, with 13 bases spanning the gap. CDR3 size: 15 residues. CDR1 and CDR2 (germline): MDHEN, SYDVKM. DNA of the CDR3: TGTGCCAGCAGTTTTCACGGGGCGGGGAACTATGGCTACACCTTC. Amino acid sequence: CASSFHGAGNYGYTF.

The rearrangement joins TRBV18 to TRBJ2-6, with TRBD1 matching over 11 bases. V lost 0 bases and J lost 2; bases outside the gene matches: 0. This CDR3 region has 17 residues. Looked up from germline, CDR1 is KGHSH and CDR2 is LQKENI. This chain's CDR3 is CASSPPGQGAGANVLTF. DNA for the CDR3: TGTGCCAGCTCACCACCGGGACAGGGGGCTGGGGCCAACGTCCTGACTTTC.

This clone appeared a few times. The chain uses TRBV5-1 and TRBJ2-2; tentative D call: TRBD1 (8 bases). Trimming pared 4 bases from V and 3 bases from J, leaving 22 bases between. The germline CDR1 and CDR2 sequences are SGHRS and YFSETQ. The CDR3 contains 18 residues. This CDR3 is CASSLRGLRGQDTGELFF. The DNA of the CDR3 is TGCGCCAGCAGCCTGCGGGGGCTCAGGGGGCAAGACACCGGGGAGCTGTTTTTT.

This chain connects TRBV9 to TRBJ1-1; D is ambiguous. V lost 3 bases to trimming and J lost 9 bases, with 15 bases between them. The CDR3 has 13 residues. Germline V gives CDR1 SGDLS, CDR2 YYNGEE. For the CDR3, the DNA is TGTGCCAGCAGCGACGCCCTTTCGGGAAAAGCTTTCTTT. Translating it yields CASSDALSGKAFF.